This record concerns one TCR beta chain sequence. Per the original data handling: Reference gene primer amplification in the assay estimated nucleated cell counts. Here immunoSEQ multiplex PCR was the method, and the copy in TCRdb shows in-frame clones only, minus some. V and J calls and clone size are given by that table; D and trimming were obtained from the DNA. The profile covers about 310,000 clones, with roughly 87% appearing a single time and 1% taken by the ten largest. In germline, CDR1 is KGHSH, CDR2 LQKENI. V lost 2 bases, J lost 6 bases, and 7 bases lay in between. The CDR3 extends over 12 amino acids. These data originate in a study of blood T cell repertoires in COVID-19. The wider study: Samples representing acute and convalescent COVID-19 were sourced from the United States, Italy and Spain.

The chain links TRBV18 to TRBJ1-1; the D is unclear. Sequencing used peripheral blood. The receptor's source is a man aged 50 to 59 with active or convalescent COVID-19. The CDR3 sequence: CASSPVTAEAFF. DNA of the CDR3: TGTGCCAGCTCACCAGTGACTGCTGAAGCTTTCTTT.